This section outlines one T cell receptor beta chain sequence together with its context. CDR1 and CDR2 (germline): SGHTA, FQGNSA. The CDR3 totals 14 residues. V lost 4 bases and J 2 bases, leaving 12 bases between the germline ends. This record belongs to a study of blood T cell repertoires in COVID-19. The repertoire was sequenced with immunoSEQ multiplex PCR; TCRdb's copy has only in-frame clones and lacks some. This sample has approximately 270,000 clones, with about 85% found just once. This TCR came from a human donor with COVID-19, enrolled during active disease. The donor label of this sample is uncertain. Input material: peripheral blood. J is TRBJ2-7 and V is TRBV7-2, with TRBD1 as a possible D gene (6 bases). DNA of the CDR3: TGTGCCAGCAGCTCGAGACAGGTACCCTACGAGCAGTACTTC. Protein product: CASSSRQVPYEQYF.